What follows are 30 T cell receptor beta chains derived from one specimen sequenced in a study of cytomegalovirus exposure and HLA in healthy donors (dated by TCRdb to 2016 to 2017). Libraries were made using the immunoSEQ multiplex PCR assay. For the multiplex PCR, a mixture combining 60 forward primers for TCR Vbeta segments and 13 reverse primers for TCR Jbeta segments was used. TCRdb re-hosts the immuneACCESS table, in-frame sequences only. Its copies lack some clones; in the studies checked, an unresolved V gene accounts for under half of them, and the cause for the rest is not known. The sample table holds some 170,000 clones, of which approximately 80% were seen once. Of the sample, about 4.5% falls within the top ten clones. Sequenced sample: PBMCs. These TCRs come from a man aged 25 to 40 in good health and CMV-seronegative.

The chain carries TRBV30 and TRBJ1-1; tentatively, D is TRBD1 (5 bases). The V gene's germline CDR1 is GTSNPN and CDR2 SVGIG (reference sequence). V was cut by 0 bases and J by 5 bases, with 19 bases left in between. The CDR3 has 16 residues. CDR3 DNA: TGTGCCTGGAGTGTAGGGGTTTATAGGGGTTCGACTGAAGCTTTCTTT. It translates to CAWSVGVYRGSTEAFF.

This clone came up once. This chain uses TRBV7-8 with TRBJ2-2; TRBD2 matches at 10 bases. Germline CDR1 and CDR2: SGHVS and FQNEAQ. CDR3 length equals 16 residues. The J segment lost 7 bases and the V segment lost 5 bases, leaving 10 bases of the junction unmatched. Here the CDR3 reads CASSPSGTSASGELFF. The DNA of the CDR3 is TGTGCCAGCAGCCCCTCCGGGACTAGCGCGAGCGGGGAGCTGTTTTTT.

The CDR3, as DNA: TGTGCCAGCAGCTTCCTGGGACAGGGCCACGAGCAGTACTTC. It specifies CASSFLGQGHEQYF. The rearrangement uses TRBV7-2 and TRBJ2-7; 9 bases fit TRBD1. CDR3 length: 14 amino acids. Germline loops: CDR1 SGHTA, CDR2 FQGNSA. V trimming: 3 bases; J trimming: 5 bases; junction bases outside the gene matches: 5.

J is TRBJ2-7 and V is TRBV5-4; 10 bases map to TRBD2. The CDR3 covers 16 residues. Trimming cost V 4 bases and J 4 bases; bases outside gene matches: 11. Per the germline V gene, CDR1 is SGHNT and CDR2 is YYREEE (reference sequence). The CDR3 sequence: CASSPDAGLAVYEQYF. Written as DNA, the CDR3 is TGTGCCAGCAGCCCGGATGCTGGACTAGCGGTTTACGAGCAGTACTTC. The full variable domain, completed using reference TRBV5-4 and TRBJ2-7, is ETGVTQSPTHLIKTRGQQVTLRCSSQSGHNTVSWYQQALGQGPQFIFQYYREEENGRGNFPPRFSGLQFPNYSSELNVNALELDDSALYLCASSPDAGLAVYEQYFGPGTRLTVT.

V gene TRBV28 combines with J gene TRBJ2-7; 9 bases line up with TRBD2. CDR1 and CDR2 (germline): MDHEN, SYDVKM. CDR3 size: 14 residues. The trim removed 3 bases at V and 2 bases at J, leaving 2 bases unmatched. This CDR3 reads CASSLRGGAYEQYF. The DNA of the CDR3 is TGTGCCAGCAGTTTGCGCGGGGGGGCCTACGAGCAGTACTTC.

The V and J genes are TRBV28 and TRBJ2-7; TRBD2 is a possible D gene (6 bases). The CDR3 is 16 residues long. CDR1 and CDR2 (germline): MDHEN, SYDVKM. The V and J ends lost 2 bases and 7 bases respectively, with 21 bases between them. CDR3: CASSLLGGKGWDEQYF. The CDR3, as DNA: TGTGCCAGCAGTTTACTGGGGGGAAAGGGTTGGGATGAGCAGTACTTC.

This clone came up a few times. The rearrangement joins TRBV4-1 to TRBJ2-1; no clear D gene. V was clipped by 0 bases and J by 0 bases, with 15 bases between them. This CDR3 has 18 amino acids. Germline loops: CDR1 MGHRA, CDR2 YSYEKL. The CDR3 DNA follows: TGCGCCAGCAGCCAAGATGTCCACCCGAGTAGCTCCTACAATGAGCAGTTCTTC. Translating gives CASSQDVHPSSSYNEQFF.

The genes are TRBV30 and TRBJ1-2; perhaps TRBD1 as D (5 bases). From germline, CDR1 is GTSNPN and CDR2 SVGIG (reference sequence). The V end lost 5 bases, the J end lost 7 bases, and 11 bases lay between the germline ends. CDR3 size: 11 residues. The chain's CDR3 is CAWSGGVGYTF. In DNA form, the CDR3 reads TGTGCCTGGTCGGGAGGGGTTGGCTACACCTTC.

This clone was counted once. This sequence joins TRBV6-5 and TRBJ2-5; D might be TRBD1 (6 bases). With the DNA end fitting TRBJ2-7 better, the J assignment may be wrong. In germline, CDR1 is MNHEY, CDR2 SVGAGI. This CDR3 spans 13 amino acids. Here the CDR3 DNA reads TGTGCCAGCAGATTGGACAGAAGCTACGAGCAGTACTTC. Residues: CASRLDRSYEQYF.

J is TRBJ2-7 and V is TRBV30; tentatively, D is TRBD1 (6 bases). Germline V gene lookup returns CDR1 GTSNPN and CDR2 SVGIG (reference sequence). The CDR3 is 15 residues long. The V and J ends lost 4 bases and 4 bases respectively, with 20 bases between them. The CDR3 bases are TGTGCCTGGAAGGACCAAGTGGGGGCTAGGTACGAGCAGTACTTC. This gives the protein CAWKDQVGARYEQYF.

The rearrangement uses TRBV5-1 and TRBJ2-1; 10 positions agree with TRBD2. J was trimmed by 6 bases and V by 2 bases; bases with no gene match: 11. The CDR3 is 17 amino acids. Germline V gene data show CDR1 as SGHRS and CDR2 as YFSETQ. The CDR3 region has the DNA TGCGCCAGCAGCTTTGACCCTCTAGCGGGAGACCCCAATGAGCAGTTCTTC. This codes for CASSFDPLAGDPNEQFF.

The gene calls are TRBV14 and TRBJ1-1; D unclear. V was clipped by 5 bases and J by 4 bases, with 14 bases between them. The germline CDR1 and CDR2 sequences are SGHDN and FVKESK. There are 14 residues in the CDR3. CDR3 sequence reads: CASSVPGLGTEAFF. The CDR3 region has the DNA TGTGCCAGCAGCGTTCCAGGACTGGGCACTGAAGCTTTCTTT.

This chain uses TRBV19 with TRBJ1-1; maybe TRBD1 (6 bases). The CDR3 runs to 14 residues. Germline lookup yields CDR1 LNHDA and CDR2 SQIVND (reference sequence). Trimming pared 5 bases from V and 0 bases from J, leaving 10 bases between. CDR3 sequence: CASSLGHLNTEAFF. The CDR3 DNA reads TGTGCCAGTAGTCTGGGACACTTGAACACTGAAGCTTTCTTT.

The V call is TRBV4-3, the J call TRBJ2-7; perhaps TRBD2 as D (6 bases). From germline, CDR1 is LGHNA and CDR2 YSLEER. Trimming pared 4 bases from V and 0 bases from J, leaving 13 bases between. This CDR3 has 15 residues. CDR3 sequence: CASSLSGDSSYEQYF. CDR3 DNA sequence: TGCGCCAGCAGCCTATCCGGGGACTCCTCCTACGAGCAGTACTTC.

This chain links TRBV9 with TRBJ1-1; TRBD1 is a possible D gene (6 bases). Germline V gene lookup returns CDR1 SGDLS and CDR2 YYNGEE. Trimming stripped 0 bases from V and 6 bases from J, with 18 bases between. The length of the CDR3 is 16 residues. CDR3 sequence reads: CASSVGSDRHLAEAFF. CDR3 coding DNA: TGTGCCAGCAGCGTAGGGTCGGACAGACACCTGGCTGAAGCTTTCTTT. Full variable domain (rest looked up from reference TRBV9 and TRBJ1-1): DSGVTQTPKHLITATGQRVTLRCSPRSGDLSVYWYQQSLDQGLQFLIQYYNGEERAKGNILERFSAQQFPDLHSELNLSSLELGDSALYFCASSVGSDRHLAEAFFGQGTRLTVV.

This sequence joins TRBV7-9 and TRBJ1-6, with 7 positions matching TRBD1. Germline CDR1 and CDR2: SEHNR and FQNEAQ (reference sequence). The junction had 9 bases not matched to a gene; V was cut back by 4 bases and J by 9 bases. The CDR3 loop spans 15 amino acids. The CDR3 protein is CASSSLTGLSSPLHF. As DNA, the CDR3 is TGTGCCAGCAGCTCCCTGACAGGGCTTAGTTCACCCCTCCACTTT.

The chain recombines TRBV5-1 with TRBJ1-2; 7 bases are a match to TRBD1. V lost 9 bases and J lost 4; bases outside the gene matches: 12. This CDR3 is 14 amino acids long. The V gene's germline CDR1 is SGHRS and CDR2 YFSETQ. CDR3 amino acids: CAIKDRPTSYGYTF. CDR3 DNA: TGCGCCATCAAGGACAGGCCGACTTCCTATGGCTACACCTTC.

The genes are TRBV9 and TRBJ1-1; no firm D call. This CDR3 comprises 14 residues. Germline assignment: CDR1 SGDLS and CDR2 YYNGEE. V was cut by 4 bases and J by 1 base, with 11 bases left in between. CDR3 sequence (DNA): TGTGCCAGCAGCACTCGAGGGTCGAACACTGAAGCTTTCTTT. Translation gives CASSTRGSNTEAFF.

The rearrangement uses TRBV18 and TRBJ2-1; D might be TRBD1 (5 bases). The CDR3 is 12 amino acids. CDR1 KGHSH and CDR2 LQKENI come from the germline V gene. Trimming pared 2 bases from V and 9 bases from J, leaving 8 bases between. CDR3 in amino acids: CASSPGQSEQFF. The DNA for the CDR3 is TGTGCCAGCTCACCAGGACAAAGTGAGCAGTTCTTC.

Only one count was recorded for this clone. The chain uses TRBV10-3 and TRBJ1-1; TRBD1 aligns across 11 bases. The V gene end was trimmed by 6 bases and the J gene end by 4 bases; junction bases not matched to a gene: 7. The germline CDR1 and CDR2 sequences are ENHRY and SYGVKD. This CDR3 has 15 residues. CDR3 DNA: TGTGCCATCAGGGACAGGGGGCGCTTGATCACTGAAGCTTTCTTT. It encodes CAIRDRGRLITEAFF.

This clone has just one count. The chain has TRBV6-5 and TRBJ2-7; 12 nucleotides align to TRBD2. The V gene end was trimmed by 6 bases and the J gene end by 5 bases; junction bases not matched to a gene: 5. Germline assignment: CDR1 MNHEY and CDR2 SVGAGI. The CDR3 runs 14 residues. The CDR3 bases are TGTGCCAGCAGGCCGACTAGCGGGAGACACGAGCAGTACTTC. Translating gives CASRPTSGRHEQYF.

V is TRBV7-3 and J is TRBJ2-2; no clear D gene. This CDR3 has 14 amino acids. Germline V gene lookup returns CDR1 SGHTA and CDR2 FQGTGA. Trimming removed 5 bases at V and 7 bases at J, with 14 bases between. CDR3 region: CASSPSPPGGELFF. The CDR3 DNA sequence: TGTGCCAGCAGCCCAAGCCCCCCCGGCGGGGAGCTGTTTTTT.

This clone was found once. This chain links TRBV28 with TRBJ2-7, with TRBD2 matching over 7 bases. Trimming took 5 bases from V and 6 from J; bases not matched to a gene: 4. The CDR3 is 12 amino acids. Germline CDR1 and CDR2: MDHEN and SYDVKM. The DNA of the CDR3 is TGTGCCAGCAGTGGCTGGGGGGGCGAGCAGTACTTC. This codes for CASSGWGGEQYF.

The CDR3 is CASSLAGLTEAFF. The DNA of the CDR3 is TGTGCCAGCAGTTTGGCAGGGCTCACTGAAGCTTTCTTT. The chain couples TRBV28 to TRBJ1-1; perhaps TRBD1 as D (5 bases). V was pared by 3 bases and J by 4 bases, with 9 bases between. The CDR3 totals 13 residues. The germline CDR1 and CDR2 sequences are MDHEN and SYDVKM.

Notes on this clone: Other DNA sequences within the sample encode an identical CDR3. The chain carries TRBV10-2 and TRBJ1-4; 8 bases map to TRBD1. The CDR3 has 16 residues. From germline, CDR1 is WSHSY and CDR2 SAAADI. V shed 4 bases and J 5 bases; nucleotides not matched to a gene: 9. DNA for the CDR3: TGCGCCAGCAGTGGAGCCGACAGGGGCGCGAATGAAAAACTGTTTTTT. It codes for CASSGADRGANEKLFF.

To note about this clone: Mismatch with germline at one junction end may stem from a read error. The chain uses TRBV4-3 and TRBJ2-7; 7 nucleotides match TRBD1. Germline V gene data show CDR1 as LGHNA and CDR2 as YSLEER. The CDR3 has 13 amino acids. Here the CDR3 DNA reads TGCGCCAGCAGCCAAGACCCGACGGGACAGCCCTTCTTC. This encodes CASSQDPTGQPFF.

The gene calls are TRBV6-5 and TRBJ1-2, with D perhaps matching TRBD1 (5 bases). The CDR3 is 13 amino acids. Germline CDR1 is MNHEY and CDR2 is SVGAGI. V was shortened by 6 bases and J by 5 bases, with 13 bases between the two germline ends. The CDR3 is CASRDPGGYGYTF. As DNA, the CDR3 is TGTGCCAGCAGGGACCCTGGGGGGTATGGCTACACCTTC.

The rearrangement uses TRBV4-1 and TRBJ2-4; 7 nucleotides line up with TRBD2. The ends lost 1 base at V and 9 bases at J; junction bases unmatched: 3. Germline V lookup: CDR1 MGHRA, CDR2 YSYEKL. CDR3 length: 13 residues. The CDR3 protein is CASSQGGGGIQYF. The CDR3 nucleotides are TGCGCCAGCAGCCAAGGGGGGGGAGGCATTCAGTACTTC.

J is TRBJ2-5 and V is TRBV7-2; the match to TRBD1 covers 8 bases. From germline, CDR1 is SGHTA and CDR2 FQGNSA. This CDR3 is 14 amino acids long. With V trimmed by 5 bases and J by 7 bases, 9 bases remained unmatched. The CDR3 sequence is CASSPGQARGTQYF. Written as DNA, the CDR3 is TGTGCCAGCAGCCCGGGACAGGCTCGTGGGACCCAGTACTTC.

V and J are TRBV7-8 and TRBJ1-5, with TRBD1 identical over 11 bases. This CDR3 is 14 amino acids long. Germline V CDR1 and CDR2: SGHVS, FQNEAQ. Trimming took 5 bases from V and 7 from J; bases not matched to a gene: 4. Here the CDR3 DNA reads TGTGCCAGCAGCGGGGACAGGGGGGGCCAGCCCCAGCATTTT. The encoded protein is CASSGDRGGQPQHF.